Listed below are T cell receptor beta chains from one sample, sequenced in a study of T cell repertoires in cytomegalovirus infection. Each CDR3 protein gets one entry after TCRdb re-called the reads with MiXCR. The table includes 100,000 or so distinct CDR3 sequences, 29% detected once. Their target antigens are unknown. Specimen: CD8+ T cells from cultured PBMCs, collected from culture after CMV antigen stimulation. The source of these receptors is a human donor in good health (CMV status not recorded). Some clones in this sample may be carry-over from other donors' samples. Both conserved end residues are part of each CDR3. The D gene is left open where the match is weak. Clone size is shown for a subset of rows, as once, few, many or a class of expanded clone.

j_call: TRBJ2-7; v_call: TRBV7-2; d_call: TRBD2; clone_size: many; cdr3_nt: TGTGCCAGCAGCTTAGTCGTAAGCGGGATTCGGGGGATAGCCTACGAGCAGTACTTC; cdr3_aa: CASSLVVSGIRGIAYEQYF
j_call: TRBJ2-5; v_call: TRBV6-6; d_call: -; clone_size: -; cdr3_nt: TGTGCCAGCAGCCCCAGGTGGGGCCAATTCGGAGGACCAGAGACCCAGTACTTC; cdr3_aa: CASSPRWGQFGGPETQYF
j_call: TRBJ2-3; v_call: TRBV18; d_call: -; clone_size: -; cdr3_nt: TGTGCCAGCTCACCATCCGGGCCGTCCACAGATACGCAGTATTTT; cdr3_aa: CASSPSGPSTDTQYF
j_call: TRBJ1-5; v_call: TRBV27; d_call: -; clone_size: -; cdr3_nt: TGTGCCAGCAACCCCGGGGACGGCAGTACCCAGCCCCAGCATTTT; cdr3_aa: CASNPGDGSTQPQHF
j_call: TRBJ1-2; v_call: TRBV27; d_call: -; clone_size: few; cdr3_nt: TGTGCCAGCAAAGGACCCTTCCTGGCGGGATATGGCTACACCTTC; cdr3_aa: CASKGPFLAGYGYTF
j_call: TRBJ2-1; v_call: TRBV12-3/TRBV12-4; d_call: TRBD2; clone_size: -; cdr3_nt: TGTGCCAGCCGACTGACGGGGGGATACAATGAGCAGTTCTTC; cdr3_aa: CASRLTGGYNEQFF
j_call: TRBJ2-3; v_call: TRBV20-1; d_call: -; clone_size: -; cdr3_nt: TGCAGTGCGTACACGGCAGAGGATACGCAGTATTTT; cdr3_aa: CSAYTAEDTQYF
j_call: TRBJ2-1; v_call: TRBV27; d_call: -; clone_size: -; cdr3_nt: TGTGCCAGCAGTTCAGCGTCTGGACAGAGCTCCTACAATGAGCAGTTCTTC; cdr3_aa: CASSSASGQSSYNEQFF
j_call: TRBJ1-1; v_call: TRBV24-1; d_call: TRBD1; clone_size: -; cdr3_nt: TGTGCCACCGAAGGACAGGGCGTCACTGAAGCTTTCTTT; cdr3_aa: CATEGQGVTEAFF
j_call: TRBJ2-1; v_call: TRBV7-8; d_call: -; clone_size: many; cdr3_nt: TGTGCCAGCAGCTTAGGACAATTCAATGAGCAGTTCTTC; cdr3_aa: CASSLGQFNEQFF
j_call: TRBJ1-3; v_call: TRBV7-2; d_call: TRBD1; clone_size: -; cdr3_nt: TGTGCCAGCAGCCCGCGACAGGGGGCTGTTAGCAACACCATATATTTT; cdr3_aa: CASSPRQGAVSNTIYF
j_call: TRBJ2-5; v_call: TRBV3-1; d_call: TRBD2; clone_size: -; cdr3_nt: TGTGCCAGCAGCCAACCCCAGGGTAGCGGGGGAATGGAGACCCAGTACTTC; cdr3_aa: CASSQPQGSGGMETQYF
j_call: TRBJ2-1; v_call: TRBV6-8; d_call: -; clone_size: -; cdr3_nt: TGTGCCAGCAGTTACGTGGTAGACTCCTACAATGAGCAGTTCTTC; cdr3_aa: CASSYVVDSYNEQFF
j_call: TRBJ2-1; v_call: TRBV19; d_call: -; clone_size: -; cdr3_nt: TGTGCCAGTATTGGGGGGTCCCCCTACAATGAGCAGTTCTTC; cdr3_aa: CASIGGSPYNEQFF
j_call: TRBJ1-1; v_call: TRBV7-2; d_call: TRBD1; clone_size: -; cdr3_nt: TGTGCCAGCAGCTTTGCGACAGGGGGGAACACTGAAGCTTTCTTT; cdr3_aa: CASSFATGGNTEAFF
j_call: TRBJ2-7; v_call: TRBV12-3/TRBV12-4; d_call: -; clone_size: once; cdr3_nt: TGTGCCAGCAGTCTCCAGGGGGAGCAGTACTTC; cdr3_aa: CASSLQGEQYF
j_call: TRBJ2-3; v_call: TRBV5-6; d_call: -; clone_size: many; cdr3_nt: TGTGCCAGCAGCTTAATACTTACTAGCACAGATACGCAGTATTTT; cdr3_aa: CASSLILTSTDTQYF
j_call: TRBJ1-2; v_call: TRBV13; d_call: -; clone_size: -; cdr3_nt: TGTGCCAGCAGCCCGCCTGAATCCTATGGCTACACCTTC; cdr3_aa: CASSPPESYGYTF
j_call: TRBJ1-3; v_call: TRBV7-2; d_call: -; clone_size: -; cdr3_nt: TGTGCCAGCAGCTTAAGGCAGACTGGAAACACCATATATTTT; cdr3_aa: CASSLRQTGNTIYF
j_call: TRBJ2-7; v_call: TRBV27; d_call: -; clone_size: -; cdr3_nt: TGTGCCAGCAGTCAGTCCAGTGCCTACGAGCAGTACTTC; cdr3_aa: CASSQSSAYEQYF
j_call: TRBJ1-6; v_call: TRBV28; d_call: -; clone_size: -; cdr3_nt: TGTGCCAGCAGTTTAGACGGCGGGAATTCACCCCTCCACTTT; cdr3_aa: CASSLDGGNSPLHF
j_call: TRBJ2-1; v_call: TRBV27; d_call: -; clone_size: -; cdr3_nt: TGTGCCAGCAGTTTAGCTAGCTGGTACAATGAGCAGTTCTTC; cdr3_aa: CASSLASWYNEQFF
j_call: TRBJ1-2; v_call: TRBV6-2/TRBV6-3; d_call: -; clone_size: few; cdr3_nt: TGTGCCAGCAGTTACTCGGGCGCGATTTATGGCTACACCTTC; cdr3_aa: CASSYSGAIYGYTF
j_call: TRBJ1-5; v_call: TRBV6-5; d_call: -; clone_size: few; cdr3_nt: TGTGCCAGCAGCCCTCGGGGGGGGGGTTATAGCAATCAGCCCCAGCATTTT; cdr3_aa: CASSPRGGGYSNQPQHF
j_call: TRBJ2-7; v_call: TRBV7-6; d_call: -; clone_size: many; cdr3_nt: TGTGCCAGCAGCCCGGGGGATCCCTACGAGCAGTACTTC; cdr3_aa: CASSPGDPYEQYF
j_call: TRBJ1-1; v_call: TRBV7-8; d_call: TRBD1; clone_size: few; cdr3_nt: TGTGCCAGCAGGGGGACAGGGCTCGCTGAAGCTTTCTTT; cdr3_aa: CASRGTGLAEAFF
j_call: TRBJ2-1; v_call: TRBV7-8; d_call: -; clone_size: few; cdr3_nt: TGTGCCAGCAGCTTGACTAGGAACAATGAGCAGTTCTTC; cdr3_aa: CASSLTRNNEQFF
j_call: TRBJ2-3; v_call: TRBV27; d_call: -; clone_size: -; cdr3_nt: TGTGCCAGCAGCCCCCCCTCGGGACCCCACACAGATACGCAGTATTTT; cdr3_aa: CASSPPSGPHTDTQYF
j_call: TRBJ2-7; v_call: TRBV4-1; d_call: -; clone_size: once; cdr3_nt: TGCGCCAGCAGCCAGGCTAGGGCCAGGTCCTACGAGCAGTACTTC; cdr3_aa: CASSQARARSYEQYF
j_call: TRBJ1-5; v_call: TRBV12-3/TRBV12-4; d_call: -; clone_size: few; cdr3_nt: TGTGCCAGCAGGGGGACGGGAGGTCAGCCCCAGCATTTT; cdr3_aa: CASRGTGGQPQHF
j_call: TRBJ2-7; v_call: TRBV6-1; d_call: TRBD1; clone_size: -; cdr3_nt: TGTGCCAGCAGTTGGGACAGGGTCTACGAGCAGTACTTC; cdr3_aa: CASSWDRVYEQYF
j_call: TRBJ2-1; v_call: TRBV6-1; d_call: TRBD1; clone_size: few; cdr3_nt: TGTGCCAGCAGCGTTACAGGGGGCGCGTATAATGAGCAGTTCTTC; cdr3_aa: CASSVTGGAYNEQFF
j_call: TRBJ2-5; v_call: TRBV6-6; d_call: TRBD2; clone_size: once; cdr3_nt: TGTGCCAGCAGTTACTCCGCGGGGGGGCGGGAGACCCAGTACTTC; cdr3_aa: CASSYSAGGRETQYF
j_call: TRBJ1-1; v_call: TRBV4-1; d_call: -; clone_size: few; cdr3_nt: TGCGCCAGCAGCCAAATAAACAGGGTCGATGAAGCTTTCTTT; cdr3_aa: CASSQINRVDEAFF
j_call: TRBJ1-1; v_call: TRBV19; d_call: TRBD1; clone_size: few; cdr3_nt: TGTGCCAGTATAGGACAGGCCGAAAACACTGAAGCTTTCTTT; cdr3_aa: CASIGQAENTEAFF
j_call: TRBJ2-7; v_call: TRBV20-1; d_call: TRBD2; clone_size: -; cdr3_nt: TGCAGTGCTAGATTCGGGACTAGCTACGAGCAGTACTTC; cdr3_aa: CSARFGTSYEQYF
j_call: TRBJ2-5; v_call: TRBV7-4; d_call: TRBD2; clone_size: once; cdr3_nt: TGTGCCAGCAGCACAGCAGCGGGGACGCAAGAGACCCAGTACTTC; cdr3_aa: CASSTAAGTQETQYF
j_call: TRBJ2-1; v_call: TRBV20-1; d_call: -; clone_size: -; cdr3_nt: TGCAGTGCAAGGGGGCGGGAGTACAATGAGCAGTTCTTC; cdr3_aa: CSARGREYNEQFF
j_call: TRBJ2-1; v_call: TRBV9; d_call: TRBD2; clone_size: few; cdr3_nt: TGTGCCAGCAGCGTCGTCGGGGGGTATGGAGACAATGAGCAGTTCTTC; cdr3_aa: CASSVVGGYGDNEQFF
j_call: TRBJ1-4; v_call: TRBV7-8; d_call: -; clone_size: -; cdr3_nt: TGTGCCAGCAGCTTGAGGGATGAGGGTGAAAAACTGTTTTTT; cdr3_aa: CASSLRDEGEKLFF
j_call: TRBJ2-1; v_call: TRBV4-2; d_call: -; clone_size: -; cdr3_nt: TGTGCCAGCAGCTATGGACGGACGGACGGGGAGCAGTTCTTC; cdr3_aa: CASSYGRTDGEQFF
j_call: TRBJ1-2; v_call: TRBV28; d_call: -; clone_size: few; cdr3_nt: TGTGCCAGCAGTCCCGACTACAGGGTCTATGGCTACACCTTC; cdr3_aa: CASSPDYRVYGYTF